This entry features one T cell receptor (beta chain) sequence. The CDR3 covers 16 residues. CDR1 is LNHDA, CDR2 SQIVND, per germline (reference sequence). V shed 3 bases and J shed 3 bases, with 17 bases lying between them. The sample belongs to a study of blood T cell repertoires in COVID-19. Looking at the study overall: Some COVID-19 samples were acute and others convalescent; all came from the United States, Italy and Spain.

Per the authors' pipeline: Reference gene primers were amplified, and this amplification served to estimate nucleated cell counts. This table comes from immunoSEQ multiplex PCR, and its TCRdb copy is limited to in-frame clones, with some not included. Clone size and the V and J calls come from that table; the DNA yielded D and trimming. The data hold about 210,000 clones, with around 86% observed a single time. Individuals aged about 18 to 89 years were recruited from approximately 22 US areas. Categorization into cohorts depended on clinical history that participants reported. V usage is TRBV19 and J usage is TRBJ1-1; D gene uncertain. The receptor comes from a man younger than 40 in a cohort exposed to, infected with or recovered from COVID-19 (not recorded which). Input material: PBMCs or T cells enriched from blood (not recorded which). CDR3 in amino acids: CASSILGRIEDTEAFF. CDR3 nucleotide sequence: TGTGCCAGTAGTATTCTAGGAAGAATAGAGGACACTGAAGCTTTCTTT. Full variable domain (outside the CDR3, taken from reference TRBV19 and TRBJ1-1): DGGITQSPKYLFRKEGQNVTLSCEQNLNHDAMYWYRQDPGQGLRLIYYSQIVNDFQKGDIAEGYSVSREKKESFPLTVTSAQKNPTAFYLCASSILGRIEDTEAFFGQGTRLTVV.